A selection of T cell receptor beta chains follows, all from one sample in a study of a mutant IDH1 vaccine in newly diagnosed glioma. The data were produced by immunoSEQ multiplex PCR, yet TCRdb's version contains in-frame clones alone and is incomplete. The sample lists about 32,000 clones, approximately 77% occurring once. These TCRs are of unknown antigen specificity. The specimen was PBMCs, collected from a glioma patient whose treatment included an IDH1 peptide vaccine. These receptors were collected from a man aged 30-40 years with glioma. Each CDR3 is given with its conserved first and last residue. The order of the fields is V gene, J gene, clone size, D gene, CDR3 protein, CDR3 DNA. A D gene is named only where the DNA matches it firmly. A row's size may be missing; if present it is once, few, many or a size class.

TRBV6-6,TRBJ1-3,-,-,CASTRGSGNTIYF,TGTGCCAGCACCAGGGGCTCTGGAAACACCATATATTTT
TRBV6-5,TRBJ1-2,-,-,CASRDRGETNYGYTF,TGTGCCAGCAGGGATCGAGGGGAAACTAACTATGGCTACACCTTC
TRBV4-1,TRBJ2-4,once,TRBD2,CASSPHGTSENIQYF,TGCGCCAGCAGCCCACACGGGACTAGCGAAAACATTCAGTACTTC
TRBV5-1,TRBJ2-4,-,-,CASSGLADKNIQYF,TGCGCCAGCTCGGGGTTAGCGGATAAAAACATTCAGTACTTC
TRBV9,TRBJ2-6,-,-,CASSGTGSGANVLTF,TGTGCCAGCAGCGGTACAGGGTCTGGGGCCAACGTCCTGACTTTC
TRBV2,TRBJ2-5,once,TRBD2,CASSDRLAEETQYF,TGTGCCAGCAGTGACCGCCTAGCGGAAGAGACCCAGTACTTC
TRBV5-1,TRBJ2-1,-,TRBD2,CASDWGGGPFNEQFF,TGCGCCAGCGACTGGGGGGGAGGGCCTTTCAATGAGCAGTTCTTC
TRBV11-3,TRBJ1-1,-,-,CASSLAATNTEAFF,TGTGCCAGCAGCTTAGCCGCTACTAACACTGAAGCTTTCTTT
TRBV4-1,TRBJ1-2,once,-,CASSQDPQGISSGYTF,TGCGCCAGCAGCCAAGATCCTCAGGGCATAAGTAGTGGCTACACCTTC
TRBV6-4,TRBJ2-1,-,-,CASSLGQSSYNEQFF,TGTGCCAGCAGTCTAGGACAGAGCTCCTACAATGAGCAGTTCTTC
TRBV2,TRBJ1-2,-,TRBD1,CASSDPGGGYTF,TGTGCCAGCAGTGACCCAGGGGGCGGCTACACCTTC
TRBV7-2,TRBJ2-2,-,-,CASSLDSNTGELFF,TGTGCCAGCAGCTTAGACTCGAACACCGGGGAGCTGTTTTTT
TRBV10-1,TRBJ1-1,medium-sized,-,CASSEGVTEAFF,TGCGCCAGCAGTGAAGGGGTCACTGAAGCTTTCTTT
TRBV18,TRBJ2-7,once,-,CASSPLPLSNEQYF,TGTGCCAGCTCACCACTTCCTCTATCCAACGAGCAGTACTTC
TRBV27,TRBJ2-1,-,TRBD2,CASVEGTSGRDEQFF,TGTGCCAGCGTTGAAGGGACTAGCGGGAGGGATGAGCAGTTCTTC
TRBV7-9,TRBJ2-7,-,-,CASSLPPGYSYEQYF,TGTGCCAGCAGCTTACCACCAGGGTACTCCTACGAGCAGTACTTC
TRBV11-1,TRBJ1-1,-,TRBD1,CASSLALGQGIHAGAFF,TGTGCCAGCAGCTTAGCGCTGGGACAGGGGATTCACGCCGGGGCTTTCTTT
TRBV4-1,TRBJ2-1,-,TRBD2,CASSRGLAGAWNEQFF,TGCGCCAGCAGCCGGGGACTAGCGGGAGCTTGGAATGAGCAGTTCTTC
TRBV7-9,TRBJ2-3,-,TRBD2,CASSLGLAGGLTDTQYF,TGTGCCAGCAGCTTAGGGCTAGCGGGAGGTTTAACAGATACGCAGTATTTT
TRBV5-4,TRBJ2-7,-,-,CASSRGLGIYEQYF,TGTGCCAGCAGCCGGGGACTTGGGATCTACGAGCAGTACTTC
TRBV6-5,TRBJ2-1,-,-,CASSYRARDEQFF,TGTGCCAGCAGTTACAGGGCTCGGGATGAGCAGTTCTTC
TRBV5-1,TRBJ2-1,medium-sized,-,CASSLQASYNEQFF,TGCGCCAGCAGCTTACAGGCTAGCTACAATGAGCAGTTCTTC
TRBV7-9,TRBJ1-1,-,-,CASSRGGEAFF,TGTGCCAGCAGCCGGGGAGGTGAAGCTTTCTTT
TRBV6-1,TRBJ1-1,-,TRBD1,CASSEWNRGENEAFF,TGTGCCAGCAGTGAATGGAACAGGGGTGAGAATGAAGCTTTCTTT
TRBV5-1,TRBJ1-1,-,-,CASSWGPGNTEAFF,TGCGCCAGCAGCTGGGGGCCAGGGAACACTGAAGCTTTCTTT
TRBV4-1,TRBJ2-7,-,-,CASSQDFRVEQYF,TGCGCCAGCAGCCAAGATTTCAGGGTGGAGCAGTACTTC
TRBV29-1,TRBJ1-4,-,TRBD1,CSVDSTGNLEKLFF,TGCAGCGTGGACTCGACAGGGAATCTAGAGAAACTGTTTTTT
TRBV7-9,TRBJ1-1,-,-,CASSSKVGTPEAFF,TGTGCCAGCAGCTCAAAAGTGGGAACTCCTGAAGCTTTCTTT
TRBV6-5,TRBJ2-2,-,TRBD1,CASSSPDRGLDGELFF,TGTGCCAGCAGTTCTCCCGACAGGGGGCTAGACGGGGAGCTGTTTTTT
TRBV18,TRBJ2-5,few,-,CASSLLVGETQYF,TGTGCCAGCTCACTACTAGTGGGAGAGACCCAGTACTTC
TRBV6-5,TRBJ1-6,-,-,CASSYSIRFHSPLHF,TGTGCCAGCAGTTACTCGATTCGGTTCCATTCACCCCTCCACTTT
TRBV19,TRBJ1-2,-,-,CASSRTGAIGANYGYTF,TGTGCCAGTAGCCGTACGGGGGCCATAGGGGCTAACTATGGCTACACCTTC
TRBV5-1,TRBJ2-2,-,TRBD1,CASSLSGGLGGELFF,TGCGCCAGCAGCCTCTCAGGGGGCCTGGGCGGGGAGCTGTTTTTT
TRBV11-2,TRBJ2-7,-,-,CASTGSNSYEQYF,TGTGCCTCGACGGGATCCAATAGTTACGAGCAGTACTTC
TRBV7-9,TRBJ2-7,-,-,CASSRQGGLRGDEQYF,TGTGCCAGCAGCCGGCAGGGCGGATTGAGAGGCGACGAGCAGTACTTC
TRBV19,TRBJ2-2,-,-,CASSIRPGNTGELFF,TGTGCCAGTAGTATACGCCCAGGAAACACCGGGGAGCTGTTTTTT
TRBV6-5,TRBJ2-5,-,-,CASSYGGSSRTQYF,TGTGCCAGCAGTTACGGAGGTTCCTCGCGGACCCAGTACTTC
TRBV29-1,TRBJ1-2,-,-,CSAGAVGGPYGYTF,TGCAGCGCCGGGGCGGTGGGGGGCCCCTATGGCTACACCTTC
TRBV6-5,TRBJ2-7,-,TRBD1,CASSTTGDEQYF,TGTGCCAGCAGCACCACAGGGGACGAGCAGTACTTC
TRBV12-2,TRBJ1-2,-,-,CASRYPGHPIF,TGTGCAAGTCGCTATCCGGGACACCCTATCTTC
TRBV11-2,TRBJ2-7,-,TRBD1,CASSPAGDRGYEQYF,TGTGCCAGCAGCCCGGCCGGGGACAGGGGGTACGAGCAGTACTTC
TRBV5-6,TRBJ1-2,-,-,CASSLETGIAYGYTF,TGTGCCAGCAGCTTGGAGACCGGGATCGCCTATGGCTACACCTTC
TRBV5-1,TRBJ1-1,-,-,CASSLARAENTEAFF,TGCGCCAGCAGCTTGGCTCGGGCGGAGAACACTGAAGCTTTCTTT
TRBV5-6,TRBJ1-2,-,-,CASSPEGGANYGYTF,TGTGCCAGCAGCCCGGAAGGGGGGGCGAACTATGGCTACACCTTC